This TCR beta chain was identified in a study of PD-1 blockade in classical Hodgkin lymphoma. Sequencing used immunoSEQ multiplex PCR; TCRdb keeps in-frame clones, though not all of them. The table shows around 27,000 clones, with more than 80% occurring only once. As for time point: cycle 4 day 1 (C4D1), after five to seven weeks of nivolumab. Brentuximab vedotin exposure varied, and every patient relapsed after autologous stem cell transplantation. Starting with thawed PBMCs, CD4+ T cells were purified by magnetic negative selection. The germline V gene encodes CDR1 LNHDA and CDR2 SQIVND (reference sequence). Deletions cut 7 bases from V and 4 bases from J, with 22 bases between. This CDR3 is 16 amino acids long.

The sequences come from CD4+ T cells from blood, collected before the fourth cycle of nivolumab. The chain combines TRBV19 with TRBJ1-2; no firm D call. This receptor was obtained from a human donor with classical Hodgkin lymphoma. CDR3 in amino acids: CASKGGFLPSGYGYTF. The CDR3 nucleotides read TGTGCCAGTAAGGGAGGGTTTCTCCCCTCGGGCTATGGCTACACCTTC.